Included here is one T cell receptor (beta chain) sequence, with context. No antigen is known for it. This sample is part of a study of long-term antiretroviral therapy in people with HIV. Germline CDR1 is MDHEN and CDR2 is SYDVKM. V lost 3 bases, J lost 7 bases, and 16 bases stayed unmatched. CDR3 size: 17 residues. Survey-level immunoSEQ v3.0 assays were run. Only in-frame clones appear in the TCRdb table, and some are missing; sequencing was by immunoSEQ multiplex PCR. Of approximately 34,000 clones detected, over 80% appear once; the ten largest clones hold roughly 5.8%. Points from the study as a whole: Diversity remained lower than transplant donor controls, even though it increased after ART. Someone took the blood between the mid-2000s and the late 2010s, maybe while older ART regimens were in use.

Every participant gave one or more pre-ART and two or more post-ART PBMC samples. The gene calls are TRBV28 and TRBJ2-7; TRBD2 matches at 9 bases. Sequencing was performed on unsorted PBMCs, taken 1 year after starting antiretroviral therapy. This sequence was found in a man between 18 and 35 years old with HIV. The CDR3 region is CASSFIAGEAFSGEQYF. CDR3 coding DNA: TGTGCCAGCAGTTTTATAGCGGGAGAGGCCTTTTCGGGAGAGCAGTACTTC. The variable domain in full, with the rest retrieved from reference TRBV28 and TRBJ2-7, is DVKVTQSSRYLVKRTGEKVFLECVQDMDHENMFWYRQDPGLGLRLIYFSYDVKMKEKGDIPEGYSVSREKKERFSLILESASTNQTSMYLCASSFIAGEAFSGEQYFGPGTRLTVT.